This T cell receptor (beta chain) was captured by sequencing in a study of prognosis after radiotherapy for stage I lung cancer. For the study at large: Stage I lung tumors that were newly diagnosed and primary were found in about 15 patients, while roughly five patients had oligometastatic NSCLC after surgical resection of the primary tumor. Tumor type comprised squamous cell carcinoma in six to eight patients and adenocarcinoma in around 13. SBRT was given in 3 to 5 fractions at a biologically effective dose of at least 100 Gy as radiotherapy. General study results and limits: The median unique TCR clone count dropped from approximately 9,600 to 7,200 after stereotactic body radiation therapy.

Germline CDR1 and CDR2: MNHEY and SMNVEV (reference sequence). V shed 4 bases and J 0 bases; nucleotides not matched to a gene: 10. The length of the CDR3 is 17 residues. This clonotype occurred many times. No antigen is known for it. The authors amplified TCR beta CDR3 from genomic DNA using two-round multiplex PCR. First-round PCR amplification was performed with primers specific to each TRBV and TRBJ gene. Using its own MiXCR run on the multiplex PCR reads, TCRdb lists one record per CDR3 protein. The sample has about 24,000 distinct CDR3 sequences, around 34% seen once; the top ten hold over 50%. This specimen consisted of PBMCs, obtained before or after stereotactic body radiation therapy (not recorded which). The V call is TRBV27, the J call TRBJ1-2; 8 positions match TRBD1. This clonotype was obtained from a donor aged 50 or older with non-small cell lung cancer. The DNA for the CDR3 is TGTGCCAGCAGTTCACTAGACAGGGGTGAAGCTAACTATGGCTACACCTTC. Its translation is CASSSLDRGEANYGYTF.